These T cell receptor beta chains were read from a single sample in a study of shared T cell receptors in the human thymus. The method was immunoSEQ multiplex PCR; TCRdb's version includes in-frame clones alone and lacks a portion of them. This table has more than 300,000 clones, over 90% appearing once. Sequenced: thymocytes. These receptor sequences come from a human donor. CDR3s leave out the opening cysteine and the closing phenylalanine or tryptophan. The D gene is left open where the match is weak.

TRBD2,TRBV27,TRBJ2-1,ASSPGSGRASYNEQF
TRBD1,TRBV27,TRBJ2-7,ASRKSRQGAYYEQY
NA,TRBV7-9,TRBJ1-2,ASSLESANYGYT
NA,TRBV7-3,TRBJ1-1,ASSPGTPNTEAF
NA,TRBV15,TRBJ2-7,ATSRGDPPYEQY
NA,TRBV7-3,TRBJ2-2,ASSFPAQGEGVNTGELF
NA,TRBV6-5,TRBJ1-4,ASSYSPAGNEKLF
NA,TRBV27,TRBJ1-6,ASSLWRGISYNSPLH
TRBD2,TRBV28,TRBJ2-7,ASRTSASYEQY
NA,TRBV5-3,TRBJ1-4,ARSLDRSDDPAGEKLF
NA,TRBV28,TRBJ2-1,ASSGQPRVQF
TRBD2,TRBV5-1,TRBJ2-7,ASSLVRPAGDGEQY
TRBD1,TRBV7-9,TRBJ1-2,ASSPMRTGGVGYGYT
NA,TRBV7-2,TRBJ2-2,ASSLRGLIRERNTGELF
TRBD1,TRBV7-2,TRBJ1-1,ASSPDRGDTEAF
TRBD2,TRBV4-3,TRBJ2-7,ASSPGTSGRAIYEQY
NA,TRBV5-1,TRBJ1-3,ASSWGRTSGNTIY
TRBD2,TRBV5-4,TRBJ2-1,ASSFSGRADEQF
NA,TRBV5-4,TRBJ2-3,ASSLGQEPPGTDTQY
NA,TRBV11-2,TRBJ2-5,ASSLDEGVETQY
NA,TRBV18,TRBJ2-1,ASTIAPLNEQF
NA,TRBV29-1,TRBJ2-7,SVLATYEQY
TRBD1,TRBV4-1,TRBJ2-5,ASSPGTGVMETQY
NA,TRBV2,TRBJ2-1,ASSEGLAPSSYNEQF
NA,TRBV6-1,TRBJ2-2,ASSEGSTGELF
NA,TRBV9,TRBJ2-7,ASSSRGTKDYEQY
NA,TRBV27,TRBJ2-7,ASRRGQRTYEQY
NA,TRBV18,TRBJ2-3,ASSTRAITSTDTQY
TRBD2,TRBV11-2,TRBJ2-7,ASSLSAGRDYEQY
TRBD2,TRBV19,TRBJ2-2,ASSIGRAGGYTGELF
NA,TRBV7-9,TRBJ1-2,ASSRDCPYGYT
TRBD1,TRBV9,TRBJ2-2,ASSPGDRGNTGELF
TRBD2,TRBV5-6,TRBJ2-7,ASSLEGSGGPYEQY
NA,TRBV13,TRBJ2-5,ASSLEETQY
NA,TRBV10-1,TRBJ2-7,ASSEPCPYEQY
TRBD1,TRBV5-8,TRBJ2-7,ASLPTGTGKSYEQY
NA,TRBV27,TRBJ2-7,ASSFTDRPSYEQY
TRBD2,TRBV28,TRBJ2-3,ANHTPLAGEWGTQY
NA,TRBV11-2,TRBJ2-2,ASSSGGGGTGELF
NA,TRBV7-2,TRBJ2-5,ASSSRWTETQY
TRBD1,TRBV28,TRBJ2-6,ASTSDRGGPFSGANVLT
NA,TRBV15,TRBJ2-4,ATSPPVGVAKNIQY
NA,TRBV5-1,TRBJ1-3,ASSFQGSGNTIY
TRBD1,TRBV28,TRBJ1-4,ASSPHRGQGEKLF
NA,TRBV4-3,TRBJ2-7,ASSQDRDRVGYEQY
TRBD1,TRBV27,TRBJ2-1,ASSKPRTGGVDEQF
TRBD1,TRBV27,TRBJ2-7,ASSGRTGPYEQY
NA,TRBV30,TRBJ1-2,AWSVRQGHGYT
TRBD1,TRBV27,TRBJ1-5,ASSFRATGTDQPQH
TRBD2,TRBV5-1,TRBJ2-7,ASSHIGLAGGPSEYEQY
NA,TRBV9,TRBJ2-1,ASSQTYASHRNEQF
NA,TRBV4-3,TRBJ2-1,ASSQLGQPYNEQF
NA,TRBV5-8,TRBJ1-1,ASSYNEPMNTEAF
NA,TRBV12-2,TRBJ2-1,ASRHRDFYNEQF
TRBD1,TRBV7-2,TRBJ1-2,ASSADRVDGYT
NA,TRBV29-1,TRBJ1-2,SADQSGDHYGYT
NA,TRBV7-5,TRBJ2-7,ARRLHPPGLADLPTTYEQY
NA,TRBV2,TRBJ2-3,ASIMGGLFSDTQY
TRBD2,TRBV19,TRBJ2-1,ASSLTSGSPSYNEQF